Below, 21 T cell receptor beta chains from the same sample are listed, as sequenced in a study of blood T cell repertoires in COVID-19. The protocol was immunoSEQ multiplex PCR, while the TCRdb copy is restricted to in-frame clones and leaves out a portion. The sample contains fewer than 200,000 clones, about 85% of which appear only once. What was sequenced was peripheral blood. These TCRs come from an elderly woman with COVID-19, enrolled during active disease.

The chain links TRBV6-5 to TRBJ2-7; D unclear. Trimming took 11 bases from V and 3 from J, leaving 8 bases between them. The CDR3 consists of 10 residues. CDR1 and CDR2 (germline): MNHEY, SVGAGI. This chain's CDR3 is CALSGYEQYF. The CDR3 region has the DNA TGTGCCCTCTCCGGCTACGAGCAGTACTTC.

This chain joins TRBV5-1 and TRBJ2-1, with 7 bases lining up with TRBD2. Trimming took 3 bases from V and 9 from J; bases not matched to a gene: 6. Germline-derived CDR1 and CDR2 are SGHRS and YFSETQ. The CDR3 is 13 residues long. CDR3 sequence reads: CASSWAGEIEQFF. DNA for the CDR3: TGCGCCAGCAGCTGGGCGGGAGAGATTGAGCAGTTCTTC.

This clone was counted between two and nine times. J is TRBJ1-6 and V is TRBV18; D is unclear. From germline, CDR1 is KGHSH and CDR2 LQKENI. The CDR3 has 16 amino acids. Trimming cost V 6 bases and J 7 bases, with 19 bases left between them. The CDR3 is CASSNLPGTDNSPLHF. The CDR3 DNA is TGTGCCAGCTCGAACCTCCCGGGAACGGACAATTCACCCCTCCACTTT.

V usage is TRBV18 and J usage is TRBJ1-3; no definite D call. Trimming removed 6 bases at V and 0 bases at J, with 12 bases between. This CDR3 region has 15 residues. Germline V lookup: CDR1 KGHSH, CDR2 LQKENI. CDR3 nucleotides: TGTGCCAGCTCGCCCGGAGAGTCCTCTGGAAACACCATATATTTT. Residues: CASSPGESSGNTIYF. Supplemented by reference TRBV18 and TRBJ1-3, the full variable domain reads NAGVMQNPRHLVRRRGQEARLRCSPMKGHSHVYWYRQLPEEGLKFMVYLQKENIIDESGMPKERFSAEFPKEGPSILRIQQVVRGDSAAYFCASSPGESSGNTIYFGEGSWLTVV.

CDR3 sequence reads: CASSKTTGEAFF. For the CDR3, the DNA is TGCGCCAGCAGCAAGACGACAGGGGAAGCTTTCTTT. The J gene is TRBJ1-1, the V gene TRBV10-1, with TRBD1 identical over 7 bases. The junction had 6 bases not matched to a gene; V was cut back by 6 bases and J by 8 bases. This CDR3 is 12 amino acids long. Germline CDR1 and CDR2: WNHNN and SYGVQD (reference sequence).

This clone was counted once. The chain carries TRBV3-1 (or the pseudogene TRBV3-2) and TRBJ2-5, with TRBD2 identical over 10 bases. This CDR3 comprises 16 residues. The V segment lost 1 base and the J segment 5 bases; nucleotides outside the gene matches: 7. Germline V CDR1 and CDR2: LGHDT, YNNKEL (reference sequence). CDR3 region: CASSQGGAGGLETQYF. CDR3 nucleotide sequence: TGTGCCAGCAGCCAAGGGGGAGCGGGAGGGTTGGAGACCCAGTACTTC.

V is TRBV12-3 or TRBV12-4 and J is TRBJ1-2; no clear D gene. This CDR3 region has 12 residues. V lost 4 bases and J 8 bases, leaving 11 bases between the germline ends. The CDR3 DNA follows: TGTGCCAGCAGTTCCGGGAGTCGCGGCTACACCTTC. This gives the protein CASSSGSRGYTF.

This chain connects TRBV3-1 (or the pseudogene TRBV3-2) to TRBJ2-6; TRBD2 might be the D (6 bases). This CDR3 is 18 amino acids long. Germline assignment: CDR1 LGHDT and CDR2 YNNKEL (reference sequence). V was cut by 2 bases and J by 4 bases, with 18 bases left in between. CDR3 residues: CASSQTGAISSGANVLTF. The CDR3 DNA sequence: TGTGCCAGCAGCCAAACGGGAGCTATTTCATCGGGGGCCAACGTCCTGACTTTC.

The chain uses TRBV21-1 and TRBJ1-2; the table names TRBD1, a call not compared with the DNA. TRBV21-1 is given as a pseudogene. This CDR3 is built from 19 residues. As DNA, the CDR3 is TGTGCCAGCAGCAAAGAGGTCGGGTTGAGACAGGGGATAGACTATGGCTACACCTTC. It specifies CASSKEVGLRQGIDYGYTF.

This sequence joins TRBV3-1 (or the pseudogene TRBV3-2) and TRBJ2-2; TRBD1 agrees at 7 bases. This CDR3 is built from 14 residues. The germline CDR1 and CDR2 sequences are LGHDT and YNNKEL (reference sequence). The ends lost 5 bases at V and 5 bases at J; junction bases unmatched: 5. The DNA for the CDR3 is TGTGCCAGCAGCGCAAGACAGGGAACCGGGGAGCTGTTTTTT. Its protein product is CASSARQGTGELFF.

This clone was detected only a few times. V usage is TRBV7-9 and J usage is TRBJ2-5; 9 bases align to TRBD2. Germline V CDR1 and CDR2: SEHNR, FQNEAQ (reference sequence). This CDR3 has 14 residues. V shed 6 bases and J 3 bases; nucleotides not matched to a gene: 5. The CDR3 coding sequence is TGTGCCAGCAGTTCCCGGACTAGCGAAGAGACCCAGTACTTC. This encodes CASSSRTSEETQYF.

This rearrangement joins TRBV6-5 to TRBJ1-5; perhaps TRBD1 as D (6 bases). Germline loops: CDR1 MNHEY, CDR2 SVGAGI. This CDR3 spans 14 amino acids. Trimming took 6 bases from V and 0 from J, leaving 9 bases between them. The CDR3 region has the DNA TGTGCCAGCAGGGACAGACCTAGCAATCAGCCCCAGCATTTT. Protein: CASRDRPSNQPQHF.

This chain links TRBV5-1 with TRBJ2-7, with D possibly TRBD2 on 6 matching bases. Germline assignment: CDR1 SGHRS and CDR2 YFSETQ. The V and J ends lost 3 bases and 3 bases respectively, with 13 bases between them. The CDR3 consists of 14 residues. CDR3 nucleotides: TGCGCCAGCAGCTCCACGGCGGGGTACTACGAGCAGTACTTC. Protein sequence: CASSSTAGYYEQYF.

The rearrangement uses TRBV18 and TRBJ1-2, with 8 bases fitting TRBD1. CDR1 is KGHSH, CDR2 LQKENI, per germline. The CDR3 runs 13 residues. Trimming at V came to 4 bases and at J to 4 bases, leaving 2 bases not matched to a gene. The CDR3 sequence: CASSRTGSYGYTF. Here the CDR3 DNA reads TGTGCCAGCTCACGGACAGGGAGCTATGGCTACACCTTC. The variable domain in full, with the rest retrieved from reference TRBV18 and TRBJ1-2, is NAGVMQNPRHLVRRRGQEARLRCSPMKGHSHVYWYRQLPEEGLKFMVYLQKENIIDESGMPKERFSAEFPKEGPSILRIQQVVRGDSAAYFCASSRTGSYGYTFGSGTRLTVV.

The chain links TRBV24-1 to TRBJ2-1; 7 bases align to TRBD2. Germline V gene data show CDR1 as KGHDR and CDR2 as SFDVKD. With 4 bases clipped from V and 7 bases from J, the junction kept 6 bases outside the gene matches. The CDR3 is 14 amino acids. The CDR3 loop is CATSDRLAANEQFF. The CDR3 coding sequence is TGTGCCACCAGTGACCGACTAGCCGCTAATGAGCAGTTCTTC.

The chain combines TRBV12-2 with TRBJ1-6. TRBV12-2 has pseudogene status. This CDR3 is 16 amino acids long. The CDR3 spells CASRSTSRDNNSPLHF. The CDR3 DNA reads TGTGCAAGTCGCTCCACTTCCCGGGATAATAATTCACCCCTCCACTTT.

The CDR3 protein is CASSPRGYMNTEAFF. CDR3 bases: TGTGCCAGCAGCCCGAGGGGGTACATGAACACTGAAGCTTTCTTT. The chain has TRBV7-9 and TRBJ1-1; possible D gene TRBD1, 6 bases. Germline lookup yields CDR1 SEHNR and CDR2 FQNEAQ (reference sequence). Trimming removed 5 bases from V and 0 bases from J, with 13 bases in between. This CDR3 is built from 15 residues.

The chain uses TRBV5-1 and TRBJ2-7, with a weak D call TRBD2 (5 bases). Trimming took off 4 bases at V and 3 bases at J, with 14 bases between the two ends. The CDR3 runs to 14 residues. CDR1 and CDR2 from the germline V gene are SGHRS and YFSETQ. The CDR3: CASSRTGNSYEQYF. CDR3 coding DNA: TGCGCCAGCAGCCGGACGGGAAATAGCTACGAGCAGTACTTC.

The rearrangement links TRBV5-8 to TRBJ1-2; the match to TRBD1 covers 8 bases. The CDR3 extends over 15 amino acids. The ends lost 2 bases at V and 3 bases at J; junction bases unmatched: 6. Per the germline V gene, CDR1 is SGHTS and CDR2 is YDEGEE. The CDR3 coding sequence is TGTGCCAGCAGCTTTCCAGGGGGCCTTTACTATGGCTACACCTTC. Its protein product is CASSFPGGLYYGYTF.

The gene calls are TRBV9 and TRBJ2-7; 8 bases map to TRBD1. The V gene's germline CDR1 is SGDLS and CDR2 YYNGEE. The CDR3 covers 14 residues. Trimming took 1 base from V and 4 from J; bases not matched to a gene: 4. CDR3 sequence reads: CASSVQGAGYEQYF. The DNA for the CDR3 is TGTGCCAGCAGCGTACAGGGGGCAGGGTACGAGCAGTACTTC.

The chain is built from TRBV6-1 and TRBJ2-7; D ambiguous. Between the trimmed V and J ends, which lost 0 bases and 6 bases, there was a span of 9 bases. Germline V lookup: CDR1 MNHNS, CDR2 SASEGT. CDR3 size: 13 residues. CDR3 bases: TGTGCCAGCAGTGAAGCGCTCGCGGTCGAGCAGTACTTC. It translates to CASSEALAVEQYF.